The entry that follows covers one TCR beta chain sequence. This CDR3 has 15 residues. Trimming cost V 0 bases and J 2 bases, with 12 bases left between them. Germline values: CDR1 SGHTS, CDR2 YDEGEE. Source study methods: Amplification from reference gene primers served as the basis for estimated nucleated cell counts. Here immunoSEQ multiplex PCR was the method, and the copy in TCRdb shows in-frame clones only, minus some. V and J calls and clone size come straight from that table; D and trimming were deduced from the DNA. The sample lists about 440,000 clones; about 91% were seen once. The Seattle patients joined while their infection was active and were tracked longitudinally afterward. The sample belongs to a study of blood T cell repertoires in COVID-19. Study-wide context: The United States, Italy and Spain were the sources of the acute and convalescent COVID-19 samples. Sources were T cells, B-cell-depleted T cells, or PBMCs; the material itself was cDNA or gDNA.

J is TRBJ2-7 and V is TRBV5-8, with D possibly TRBD1 on 6 matching bases. Sequencing input: peripheral blood. The clonotype was recovered from a woman aged 45 to 65 with COVID-19, enrolled during active disease. The CDR3 here is CASSLGQGSPYEQYF. DNA for the CDR3: TGTGCCAGCAGCTTGGGGCAGGGGTCGCCCTACGAGCAGTACTTC.